This TCR beta chain was obtained from a study of T cells in Graves' hyperthyroidism and ophthalmopathy. Study-level results: Model-based prediction identified ophthalmopathy a median 6.5 months prior to its onset. Researchers found most expanded thyroid clonotypes above 0.001 in blood as well.

Trimming pared 5 bases from V and 4 bases from J, leaving 17 bases between. Germline CDR1 is SGHTA and CDR2 is FQGNSA. This CDR3 spans 15 amino acids. Criteria for exclusion of patients were uncontrolled infection, other autoimmune disease, pregnancy or lactation. The source material, RNA transcripts, was used to amplify TCR beta CDR3 regions. With the HTBI primer set, the TCR CDR3 went through a first round of RT-PCR. TCRdb redid the calling of the multiplex PCR reads with MiXCR, one entry per CDR3 protein. The sample holds 500,000 to 750,000 distinct CDR3 sequences, approximately 15% seen once. There are many counts of this clonotype. Its antigen is unknown.

The sample taken for sequencing was blood. This chain uses TRBV7-2 with TRBJ1-1; D remains unclear. The sequence was obtained from a woman aged 18 to 35 with Graves' ophthalmopathy. DNA of the CDR3: TGTGCCAGCAGCACCGGGGTGGGGATGAGCACTGAAGCTTTCTTT. Translating gives CASSTGVGMSTEAFF. The full variable domain, in which reference TRBV7-2 and TRBJ1-1 provide the parts outside the CDR3, is GAGVSQSPSNKVTEKGKDVELRCDPISGHTALYWYRQSLGQGLEFLIYFQGNSAPDKSGLPSDRFSAERTGGSVSTLTIQRTQQEDSAVYLCASSTGVGMSTEAFFGQGTRLTVV.